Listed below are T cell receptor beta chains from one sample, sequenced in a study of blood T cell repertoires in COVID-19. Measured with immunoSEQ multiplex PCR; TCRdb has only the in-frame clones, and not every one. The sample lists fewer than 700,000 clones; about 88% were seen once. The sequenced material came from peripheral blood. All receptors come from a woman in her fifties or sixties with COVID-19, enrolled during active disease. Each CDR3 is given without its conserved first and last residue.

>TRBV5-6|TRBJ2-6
ASSSARTGGIAGANVLT
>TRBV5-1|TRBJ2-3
ASSPIPRGGSDTQY
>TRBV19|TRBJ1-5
ASSIVSGQAQPQH
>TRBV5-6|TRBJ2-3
ASSPGADTQY
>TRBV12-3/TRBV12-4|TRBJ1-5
ASSLGVGGSQH
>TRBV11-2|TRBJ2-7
ASSFPGTSSYEQY
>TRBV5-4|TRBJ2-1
ASRREAGDYNEQF
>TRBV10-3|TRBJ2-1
AIGVAGSPQQF
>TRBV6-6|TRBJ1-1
ASSYLKAF
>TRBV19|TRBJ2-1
ASSRDRDDEQF
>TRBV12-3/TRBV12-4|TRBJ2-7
ASSFNLAYEQY
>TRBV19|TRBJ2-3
ASSIRTSTDTQY
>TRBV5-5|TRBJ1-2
ASSLSGDGYT
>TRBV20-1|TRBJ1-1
SASTGETEAF
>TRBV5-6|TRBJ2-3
ASSFVALTDTQY
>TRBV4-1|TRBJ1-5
ASSRILSGSSNQPQH
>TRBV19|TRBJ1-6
ARNGGGRPLH
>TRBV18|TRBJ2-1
ASSPGRSSNEQF
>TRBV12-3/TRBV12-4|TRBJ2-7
ASSFRTVYEQY
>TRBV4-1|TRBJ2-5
ASSQDPGGRETQY
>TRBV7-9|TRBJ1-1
ASSLGAGQNTEAF
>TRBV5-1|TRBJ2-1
ASSFGGIDEQF
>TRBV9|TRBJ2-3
ASSAGGAPGY
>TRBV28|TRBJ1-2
ASSFIQGANYGYT
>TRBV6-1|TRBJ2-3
ASSAPSGASTDTQY
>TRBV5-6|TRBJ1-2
ASSENRFYGYT
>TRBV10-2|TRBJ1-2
ASLMTGGFGYT
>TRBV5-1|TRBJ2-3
ASSLRLAGGTDTQY
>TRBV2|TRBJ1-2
ASSSGTELYGYT
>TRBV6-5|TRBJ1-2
ALGWPGQGGGYT
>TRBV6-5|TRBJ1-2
ASSRAGSNYGYT
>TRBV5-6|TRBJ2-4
ASSPGTSGGPRNIQY
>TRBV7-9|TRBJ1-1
ASSSTTARTEAF
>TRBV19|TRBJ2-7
ATHGGDSYEQY
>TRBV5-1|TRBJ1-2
ASSPGTGNGYT
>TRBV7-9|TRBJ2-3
ASSLGLAGIFTDTQY
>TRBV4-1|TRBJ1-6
ASSLTGGNSPLH
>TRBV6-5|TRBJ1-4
ASRSGFNEKLF
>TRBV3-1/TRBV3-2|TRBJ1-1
ASSQEGSGRTEAF
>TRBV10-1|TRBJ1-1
ASNPSLNTEAF
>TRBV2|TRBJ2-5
ASSSGGYQETQY